The 12 T cell receptor beta chains in this list originate from one sample, sequenced in a study of brain T cells in children with intractable seizures (dated by TCRdb to the early 2020s). The sample's time point label, decoded: resected brain tissue, or blood drawn just prior to surgery. The library was made by the immunoSEQ multiplex PCR assay. TCRdb took over this immuneACCESS table, retaining in-frame rearrangements with V and J assigned. Such tables are incomplete; in checked studies, under half of the missing clones stem from an unresolved V gene, and the remainder is unexplained. For this sample the table gives some 62,000 clones, of which more than 95% were detected only once. The top ten constitute over 0.35% of the sample. This specimen consisted of peripheral blood, obtained at surgery. The receptors originated from a boy in the first two years of life with focal cortical dysplasia and intractable seizures.

The rearrangement links TRBV3-1 (or the pseudogene TRBV3-2) to TRBJ1-4; a weak D match, TRBD1 (5 bases). V was clipped by 0 bases and J by 8 bases, with 7 bases between them. The CDR3 spans 13 residues. The germline V gene encodes CDR1 LGHDT and CDR2 YNNKEL (reference sequence). Here the CDR3 DNA reads TGTGCCAGCAGCCAAGAGAACAGGGAAAAACTGTTTTTT. The encoded protein is CASSQENREKLFF.

V usage is TRBV5-6 and J usage is TRBJ1-2, with D maybe TRBD1 (5 bases). Trimming took 3 bases from V and 1 from J, leaving 7 bases between them. The CDR3 extends over 13 amino acids. From germline, CDR1 is SGHDT and CDR2 YYEEEE. This CDR3 reads CASSSGLNYGYTF. The CDR3 nucleotides read TGTGCCAGCAGCTCGGGACTTAACTATGGCTACACCTTC.

The rearrangement joins TRBV5-1 to TRBJ2-3; 9 bases map to TRBD2. V dropped 0 bases and J dropped 8; count of bases not matched to a gene: 7. In germline, CDR1 is SGHRS, CDR2 YFSETQ. The CDR3 sequence is 15 residues long. CDR3 nucleotide sequence: TGCGCCAGCAGCTTGGGAGGCGGGGGGGCCGGTACGCAGTATTTT. Translation gives CASSLGGGGAGTQYF.

The chain couples TRBV14 to TRBJ2-5, with a weak D call TRBD2 (6 bases). The CDR3 spans 16 residues. The germline gives CDR1 SGHDN, CDR2 FVKESK. V lost 1 base, J lost 5 bases, and 17 bases lay in between. CDR3 residues: CASSQVRGRGVETQYF. The CDR3 DNA reads TGTGCCAGCAGCCAAGTCCGGGGCCGCGGGGTGGAGACCCAGTACTTC.

The chain combines TRBV19 with TRBJ2-7, with D unclear. V was cut by 3 bases and J by 3 bases, with 18 bases left in between. This CDR3 region has 16 residues. The germline V gene has CDR1 LNHDA and CDR2 SQIVND (reference sequence). The DNA of the CDR3 is TGTGCCAGTAGTATGGCCAGGAGCCCCTTTCTCTACGAGCAGTACTTC. It encodes CASSMARSPFLYEQYF. The variable domain in full, completed from reference TRBV19 and TRBJ2-7, reads DGGITQSPKYLFRKEGQNVTLSCEQNLNHDAMYWYRQDPGQGLRLIYYSQIVNDFQKGDIAEGYSVSREKKESFPLTVTSAQKNPTAFYLCASSMARSPFLYEQYFGPGTRLTVT.

The chain carries TRBV7-3 and TRBJ2-1; D not certain. The CDR3 extends over 12 amino acids. From germline, CDR1 is SGHTA and CDR2 FQGTGA. Trimming removed 2 bases at V and 8 bases at J, with 7 bases between. In DNA, the CDR3 is TGTGCCAGCAGCTTATTTGGGGATGAGCAGTTCTTC. It translates to CASSLFGDEQFF.

The rearrangement links TRBV4-2 to TRBJ1-2; TRBD1 might be the D (5 bases). Germline V gives CDR1 LGHNA, CDR2 YNFKEQ. V was pared by 4 bases and J by 8 bases, with 20 bases between. This CDR3 is built from 15 residues. CDR3 DNA: TGTGCCAGCAGCCGCTTCGGGGTACAGGTCTTGGGCTACACCTTC. Protein sequence: CASSRFGVQVLGYTF.

The chain joins TRBV7-6 to TRBJ2-7; 7 bases match TRBD2. V shed 0 bases and J 12 bases; nucleotides not matched to a gene: 5. CDR1 is SGHVS, CDR2 FNYEAQ, per germline. The CDR3 contains 12 residues. CDR3 in DNA: TGTGCCAGCAGCTTAGCGGGGGGGGTGGCGTACTTC. Translating gives CASSLAGGVAYF.

This chain uses TRBV3-1 (or the pseudogene TRBV3-2) with TRBJ2-2; 7 nucleotides align to TRBD2. Germline V gene data show CDR1 as LGHDT and CDR2 as YNNKEL (reference sequence). The CDR3 is 17 amino acids. V trimming: 2 bases; J trimming: 2 bases; junction bases outside the gene matches: 8. CDR3 nucleotides: TGTGCCAGCAGCCAACTAGCGGAGGGCCGAAACACCGGGGAGCTGTTTTTT. Protein sequence: CASSQLAEGRNTGELFF.

This clone was seen a single time. The chain joins TRBV9 to TRBJ2-3; perhaps TRBD1 as D (5 bases). Trimming took off 6 bases at V and 2 bases at J, with 13 bases between the two ends. Germline CDR1 reads SGDLS; CDR2 reads YYNGEE. The CDR3 has 14 residues. The CDR3 spells CASNTGFITDTQYF. DNA of the CDR3: TGTGCCAGCAACACAGGATTTATCACAGATACGCAGTATTTT.

The DNA for the CDR3 is TGCGCCAGCAATATGGGAAACACCGGGGAGCTGTTTTTT. Its protein product is CASNMGNTGELFF. The gene calls are TRBV5-1 and TRBJ2-2; D not resolved. Per germline, CDR1 SGHRS and CDR2 YFSETQ. The CDR3 is 13 amino acids. V lost 6 bases to trimming and J lost 2 bases, with 8 bases between them.

The CDR3 nucleotides are TGTGCCAGCAGCGCCGACGGATCTGTCTATGGCTACACCTTC. This sequence encodes CASSADGSVYGYTF. The chain combines TRBV11-2 with TRBJ1-2; D not certain. V was clipped by 5 bases and J by 4 bases, with 14 bases between them. CDR1 is SGHAT, CDR2 FQNNGV, per germline. The CDR3 runs to 14 residues.